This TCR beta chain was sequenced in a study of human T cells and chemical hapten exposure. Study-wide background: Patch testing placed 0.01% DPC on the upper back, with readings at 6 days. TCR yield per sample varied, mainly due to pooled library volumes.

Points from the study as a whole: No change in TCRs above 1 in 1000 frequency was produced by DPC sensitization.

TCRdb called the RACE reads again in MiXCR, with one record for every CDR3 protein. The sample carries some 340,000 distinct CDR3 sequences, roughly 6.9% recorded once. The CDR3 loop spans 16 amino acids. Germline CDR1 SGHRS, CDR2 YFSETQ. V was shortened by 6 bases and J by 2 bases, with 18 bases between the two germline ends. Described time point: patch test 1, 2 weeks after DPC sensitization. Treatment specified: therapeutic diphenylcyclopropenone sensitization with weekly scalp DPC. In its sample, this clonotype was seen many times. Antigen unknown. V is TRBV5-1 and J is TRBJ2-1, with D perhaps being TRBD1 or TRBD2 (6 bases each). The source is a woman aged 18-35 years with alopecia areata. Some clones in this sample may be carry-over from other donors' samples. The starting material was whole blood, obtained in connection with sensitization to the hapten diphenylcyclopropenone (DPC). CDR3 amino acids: CASTQTGATTYNEQFF. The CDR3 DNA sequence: TGCGCCAGCACGCAAACGGGGGCTACTACCTACAATGAGCAGTTCTTC.